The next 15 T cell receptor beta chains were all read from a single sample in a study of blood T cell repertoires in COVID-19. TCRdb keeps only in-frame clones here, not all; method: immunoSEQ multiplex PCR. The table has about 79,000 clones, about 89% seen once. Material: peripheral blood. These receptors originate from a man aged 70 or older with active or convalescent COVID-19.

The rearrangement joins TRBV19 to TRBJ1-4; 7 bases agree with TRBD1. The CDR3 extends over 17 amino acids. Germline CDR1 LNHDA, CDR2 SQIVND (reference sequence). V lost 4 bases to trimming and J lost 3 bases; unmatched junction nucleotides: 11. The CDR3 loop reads CASSTPGTAGANEKLFF. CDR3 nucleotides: TGTGCCAGTAGTACCCCCGGGACAGCTGGAGCTAATGAAAAACTGTTTTTT.

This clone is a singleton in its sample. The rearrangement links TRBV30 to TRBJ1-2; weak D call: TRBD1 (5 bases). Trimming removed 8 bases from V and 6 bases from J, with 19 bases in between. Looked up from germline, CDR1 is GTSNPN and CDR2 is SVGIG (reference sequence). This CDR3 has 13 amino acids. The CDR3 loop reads CAQTGATTDGYTF. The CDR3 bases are TGTGCCCAAACAGGCGCCACCACCGATGGCTACACCTTC.

This CDR3 reads CTSSTAARGLVKRSELETQYF. Written as DNA, the CDR3 is TGCACCAGCAGTACGGCGGCCAGAGGACTAGTCAAGCGCTCGGAACTAGAGACCCAGTACTTC. V usage is TRBV1 and J usage is TRBJ2-5; the D call TRBD2 from the table was never checked on the DNA. TRBV1 is designated a pseudogene. The CDR3 has 21 amino acids.

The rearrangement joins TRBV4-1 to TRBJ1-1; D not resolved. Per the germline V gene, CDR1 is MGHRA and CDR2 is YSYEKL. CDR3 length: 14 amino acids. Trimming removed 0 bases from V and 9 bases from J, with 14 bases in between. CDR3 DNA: TGCGCCAGCAGCCAAGATGGCAAGATAATCCAAGCTTTCTTT. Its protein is CASSQDGKIIQAFF.

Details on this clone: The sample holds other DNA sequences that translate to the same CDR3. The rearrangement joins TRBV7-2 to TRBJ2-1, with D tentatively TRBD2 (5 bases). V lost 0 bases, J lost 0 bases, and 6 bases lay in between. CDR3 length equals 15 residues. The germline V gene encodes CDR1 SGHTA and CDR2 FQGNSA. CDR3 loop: CASSLAGSSYNEQFF. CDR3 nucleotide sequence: TGTGCCAGCAGCTTAGCAGGGAGCTCCTACAATGAGCAGTTCTTC.

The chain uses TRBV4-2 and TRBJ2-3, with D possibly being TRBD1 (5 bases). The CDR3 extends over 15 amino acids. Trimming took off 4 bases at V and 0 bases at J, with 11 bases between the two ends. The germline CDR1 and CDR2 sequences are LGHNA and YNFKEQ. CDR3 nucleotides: TGTGCCAGCAGCCCAGAGGCAGGGAGCACAGATACGCAGTATTTT. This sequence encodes CASSPEAGSTDTQYF.

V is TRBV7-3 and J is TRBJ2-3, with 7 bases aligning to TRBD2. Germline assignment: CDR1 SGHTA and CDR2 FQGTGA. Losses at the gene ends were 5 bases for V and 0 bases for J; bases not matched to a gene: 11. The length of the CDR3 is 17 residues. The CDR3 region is CASSPQLAPTSTDTQYF. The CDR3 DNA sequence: TGTGCCAGCAGCCCCCAACTAGCGCCTACTAGCACAGATACGCAGTATTTT.

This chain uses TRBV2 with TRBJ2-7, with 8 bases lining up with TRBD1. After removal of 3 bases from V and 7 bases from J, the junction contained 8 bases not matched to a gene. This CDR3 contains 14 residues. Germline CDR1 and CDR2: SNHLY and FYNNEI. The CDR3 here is CASSDGQGFVEQYF. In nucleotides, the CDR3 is TGTGCCAGCAGTGATGGACAGGGATTTGTGGAGCAGTACTTC. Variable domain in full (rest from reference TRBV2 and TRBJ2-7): EPEVTQTPSHQVTQMGQEVILRCVPISNHLYFYWYRQILGQKVEFLVSFYNNEISEKSEIFDDQFSVERPDGSNFTLKIRSTKLEDSAMYFCASSDGQGFVEQYFGPGTRLTVT.

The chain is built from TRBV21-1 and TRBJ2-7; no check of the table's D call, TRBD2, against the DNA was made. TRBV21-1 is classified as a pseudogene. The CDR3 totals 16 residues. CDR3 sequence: CASSTEEREGVYEQYF. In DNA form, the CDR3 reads TGTGCCAGCAGCACCGAGGAGAGGGAGGGGGTCTACGAGCAGTACTTC.

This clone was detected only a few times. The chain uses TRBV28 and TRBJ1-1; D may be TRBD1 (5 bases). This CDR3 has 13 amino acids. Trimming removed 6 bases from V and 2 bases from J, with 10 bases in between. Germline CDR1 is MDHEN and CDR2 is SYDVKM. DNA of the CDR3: TGTGCCAGCAGCCTTGGACACAACACTGAAGCTTTCTTT. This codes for CASSLGHNTEAFF.

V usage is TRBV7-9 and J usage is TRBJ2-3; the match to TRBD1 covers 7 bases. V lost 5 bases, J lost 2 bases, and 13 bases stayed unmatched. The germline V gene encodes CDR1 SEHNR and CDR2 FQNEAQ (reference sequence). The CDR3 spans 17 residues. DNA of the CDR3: TGTGCCAGCAGCCGGGGACAGAACTATGACTCCACAGATACGCAGTATTTT. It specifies CASSRGQNYDSTDTQYF.

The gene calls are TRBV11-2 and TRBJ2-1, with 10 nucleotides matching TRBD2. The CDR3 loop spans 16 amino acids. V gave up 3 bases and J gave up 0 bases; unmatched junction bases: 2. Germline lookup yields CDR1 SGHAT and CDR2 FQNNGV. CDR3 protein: CASSFPSGSSYNEQFF. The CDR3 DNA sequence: TGTGCCAGCAGCTTCCCTAGCGGGAGCTCCTACAATGAGCAGTTCTTC.

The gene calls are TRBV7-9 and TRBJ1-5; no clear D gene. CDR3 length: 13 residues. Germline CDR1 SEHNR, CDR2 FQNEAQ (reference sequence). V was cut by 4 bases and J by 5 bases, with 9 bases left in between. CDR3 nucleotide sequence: TGTGCCAGCAGCTATTCAGGTTATCAGCCCCAGCATTTT. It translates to CASSYSGYQPQHF.

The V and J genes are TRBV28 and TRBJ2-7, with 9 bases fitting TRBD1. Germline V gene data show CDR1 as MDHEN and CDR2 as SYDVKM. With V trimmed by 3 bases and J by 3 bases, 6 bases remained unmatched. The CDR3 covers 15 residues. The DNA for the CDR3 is TGTGCCAGCAGTTTTGTGGGACAGGGATACTACGAGCAGTACTTC. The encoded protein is CASSFVGQGYYEQYF.

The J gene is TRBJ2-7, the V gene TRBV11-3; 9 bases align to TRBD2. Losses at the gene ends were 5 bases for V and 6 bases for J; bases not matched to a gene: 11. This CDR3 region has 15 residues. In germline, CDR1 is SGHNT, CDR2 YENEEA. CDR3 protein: CASSTRTSVLSEQYF. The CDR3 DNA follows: TGTGCCAGCAGCACCCGGACTAGCGTTCTTTCCGAGCAGTACTTC.